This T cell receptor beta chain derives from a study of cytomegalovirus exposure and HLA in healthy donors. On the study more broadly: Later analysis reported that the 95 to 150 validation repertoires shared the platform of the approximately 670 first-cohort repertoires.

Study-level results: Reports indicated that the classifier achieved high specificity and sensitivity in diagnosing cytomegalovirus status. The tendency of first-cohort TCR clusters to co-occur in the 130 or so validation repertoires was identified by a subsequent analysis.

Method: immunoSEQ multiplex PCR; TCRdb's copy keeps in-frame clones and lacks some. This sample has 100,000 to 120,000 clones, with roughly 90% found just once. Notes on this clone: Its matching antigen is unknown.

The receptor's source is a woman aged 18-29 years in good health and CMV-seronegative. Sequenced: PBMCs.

CDR3 in amino acids: CASSQVTSGDSTDTQYF. The CDR3 nucleotides read TGTGCCAGCAGCCAAGTAACTAGCGGGGATAGCACAGATACGCAGTATTTT. The V call is TRBV4-2, the J call TRBJ2-3; TRBD2 matches 10 bases. Trimming cost V 1 base and J 0 bases; bases outside gene matches: 4. Germline CDR1 and CDR2: LGHNA and YNFKEQ. The CDR3 runs to 17 residues.